This note documents a single T cell receptor beta chain sequence. The method was immunoSEQ multiplex PCR; TCRdb's version includes in-frame clones alone and lacks a portion of them. The sample lists around 99,000 clones, around 80% occurring once. Germline CDR1 SGHAT, CDR2 FQNNGV. The CDR3 runs to 14 residues. The V gene lost 3 bases and the J gene lost 2 bases, with 10 bases spanning the gap. The time point was: baseline, week 1 (first vaccination visit). Treatment in this sample: pre-vaccination baseline after standard-of-care therapy. Astrocytomas that were new, WHO grade 3 or 4, IDH1-mutant and ATRX-lost were present in the donors. This sample was taken from a study of a mutant IDH1 vaccine in newly diagnosed glioma.

The TCR was taken from a man in his forties with glioma. Sequenced here: PBMCs, sampled from a glioma patient treated with radiotherapy, temozolomide or both. The chain joins TRBV11-2 to TRBJ1-1; D is undetermined. The CDR3 sequence: CASSLTEANTEAFF. CDR3 coding DNA: TGTGCCAGCAGCTTGACGGAGGCAAACACTGAAGCTTTCTTT.